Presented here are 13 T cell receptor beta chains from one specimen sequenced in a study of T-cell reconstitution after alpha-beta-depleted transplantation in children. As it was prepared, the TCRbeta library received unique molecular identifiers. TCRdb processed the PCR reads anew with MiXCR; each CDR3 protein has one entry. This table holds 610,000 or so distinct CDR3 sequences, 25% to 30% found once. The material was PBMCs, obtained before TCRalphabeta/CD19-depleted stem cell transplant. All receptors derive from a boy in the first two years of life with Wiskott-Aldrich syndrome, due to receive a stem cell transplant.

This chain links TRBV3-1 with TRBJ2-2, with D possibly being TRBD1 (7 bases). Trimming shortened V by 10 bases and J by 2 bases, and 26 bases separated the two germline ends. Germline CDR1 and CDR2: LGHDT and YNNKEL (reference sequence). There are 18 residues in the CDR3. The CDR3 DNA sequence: TGTGCCATCTGTTTCCAGGGGGGCGTTTTGTCCAACACCGGGGAGCTGTTTTTT. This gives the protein CAICFQGGVLSNTGELFF.

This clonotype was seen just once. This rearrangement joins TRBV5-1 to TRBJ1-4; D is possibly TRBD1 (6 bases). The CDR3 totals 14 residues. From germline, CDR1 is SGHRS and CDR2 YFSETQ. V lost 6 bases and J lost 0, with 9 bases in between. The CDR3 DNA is TGCGCCAGCAAGGGGGGAACAACTAATGAAAAACTGTTTTTT. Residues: CASKGGTTNEKLFF.

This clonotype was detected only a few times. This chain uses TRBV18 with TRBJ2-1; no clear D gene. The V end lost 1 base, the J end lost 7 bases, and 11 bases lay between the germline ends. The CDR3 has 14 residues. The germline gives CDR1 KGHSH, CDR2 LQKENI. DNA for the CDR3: TGTGCCAGCTCACCACTGGCCTCGGCGAATGAGCAGTTCTTC. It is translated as CASSPLASANEQFF.

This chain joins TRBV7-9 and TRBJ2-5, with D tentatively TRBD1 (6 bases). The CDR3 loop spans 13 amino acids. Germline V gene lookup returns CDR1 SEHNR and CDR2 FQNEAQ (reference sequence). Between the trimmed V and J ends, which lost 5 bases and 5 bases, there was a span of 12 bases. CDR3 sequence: CASSHRDRETQYF. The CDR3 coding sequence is TGTGCCAGCAGCCACAGGGATAGGGAGACCCAGTACTTC.

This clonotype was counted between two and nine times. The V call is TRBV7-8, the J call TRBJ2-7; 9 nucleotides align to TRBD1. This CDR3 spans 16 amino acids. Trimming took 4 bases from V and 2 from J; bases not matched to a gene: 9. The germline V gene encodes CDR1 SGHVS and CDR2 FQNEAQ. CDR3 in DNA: TGTGCCAGCAGCTCGACGACTGGACAGGGGACCTACGAGCAGTACTTC. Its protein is CASSSTTGQGTYEQYF.

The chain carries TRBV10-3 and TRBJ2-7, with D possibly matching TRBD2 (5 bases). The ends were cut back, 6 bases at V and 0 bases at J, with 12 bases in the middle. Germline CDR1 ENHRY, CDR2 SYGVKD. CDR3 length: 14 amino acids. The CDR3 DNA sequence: TGTGCCATCAGCCCGGGAACCAGCTCCTACGAGCAGTACTTC. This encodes CAISPGTSSYEQYF.

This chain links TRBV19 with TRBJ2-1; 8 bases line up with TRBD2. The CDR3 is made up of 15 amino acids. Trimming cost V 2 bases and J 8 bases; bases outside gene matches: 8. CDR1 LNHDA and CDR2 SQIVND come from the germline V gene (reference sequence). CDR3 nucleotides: TGTGCCAGTAGTATAATGGCGAGCGGGAGCTATGAGCAGTTCTTC. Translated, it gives CASSIMASGSYEQFF.

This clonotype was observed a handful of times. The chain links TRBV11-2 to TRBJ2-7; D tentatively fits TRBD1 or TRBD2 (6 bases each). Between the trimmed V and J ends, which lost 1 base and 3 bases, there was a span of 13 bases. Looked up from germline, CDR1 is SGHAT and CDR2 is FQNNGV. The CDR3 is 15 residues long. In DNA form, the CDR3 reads TGTGCCAGCAGCTTAGGGGTAGGGGGGCTCTACGAGCAGTACTTC. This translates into CASSLGVGGLYEQYF.

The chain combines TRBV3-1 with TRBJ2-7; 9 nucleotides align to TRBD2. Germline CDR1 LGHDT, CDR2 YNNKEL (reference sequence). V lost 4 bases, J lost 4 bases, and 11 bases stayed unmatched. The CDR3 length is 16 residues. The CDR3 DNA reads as TGTGCCAGCAGCCGAGCTTGGGGGCTAGCGGGATACGAGCAGTACTTC. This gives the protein CASSRAWGLAGYEQYF.

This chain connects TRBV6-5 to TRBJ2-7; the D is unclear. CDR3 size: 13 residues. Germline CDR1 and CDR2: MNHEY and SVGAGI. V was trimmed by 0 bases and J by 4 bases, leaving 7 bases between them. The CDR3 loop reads CASSYSSRYEQYF. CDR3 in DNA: TGTGCCAGCAGTTACTCTAGTCGGTACGAGCAGTACTTC.

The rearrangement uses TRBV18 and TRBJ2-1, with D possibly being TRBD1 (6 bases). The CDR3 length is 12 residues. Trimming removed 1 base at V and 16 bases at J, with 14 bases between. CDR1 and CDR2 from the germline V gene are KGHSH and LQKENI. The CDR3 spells CASSPLPGVGFF. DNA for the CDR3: TGTGCCAGCTCACCACTCCCAGGGGTGGGTTTCTTC.

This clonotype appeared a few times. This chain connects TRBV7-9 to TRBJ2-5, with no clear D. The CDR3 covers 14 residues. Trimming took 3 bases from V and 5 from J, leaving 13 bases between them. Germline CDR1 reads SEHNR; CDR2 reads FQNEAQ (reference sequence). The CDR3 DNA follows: TGTGCCAGCAGCTTCGCGGCAGGCAGGGAGACCCAGTACTTC. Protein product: CASSFAAGRETQYF.

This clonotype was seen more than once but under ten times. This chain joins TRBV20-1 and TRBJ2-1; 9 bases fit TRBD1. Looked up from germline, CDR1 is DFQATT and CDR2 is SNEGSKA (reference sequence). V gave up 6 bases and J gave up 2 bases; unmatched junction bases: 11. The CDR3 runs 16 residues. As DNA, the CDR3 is TGCAGTGCCACCTCCTTCTGGACAGGGGCCTACAATGAGCAGTTCTTC. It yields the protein CSATSFWTGAYNEQFF.